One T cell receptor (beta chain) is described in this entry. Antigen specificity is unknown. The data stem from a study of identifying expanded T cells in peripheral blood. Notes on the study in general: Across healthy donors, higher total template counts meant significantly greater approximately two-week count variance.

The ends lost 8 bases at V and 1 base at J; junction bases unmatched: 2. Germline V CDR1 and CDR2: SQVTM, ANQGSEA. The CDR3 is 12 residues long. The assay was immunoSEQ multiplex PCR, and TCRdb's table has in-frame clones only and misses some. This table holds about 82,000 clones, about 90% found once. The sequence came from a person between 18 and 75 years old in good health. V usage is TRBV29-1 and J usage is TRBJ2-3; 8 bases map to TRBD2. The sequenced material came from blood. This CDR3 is CSSRGGTDTQYF. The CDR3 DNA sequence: TGCAGCTCGCGGGGGGGCACAGATACGCAGTATTTT.